The clone carrying this TCR beta chain was counted at least ten times. TCRdb recomputed calls from the 5' RACE reads with MiXCR, one row per CDR3 protein. The sample comprises over 50,000 distinct CDR3 sequences, under 7.5% of which are singletons, and approximately 14% rests with the top ten. The data are from a study of spatial heterogeneity in lung cancer. Overall study context: Detection consistently captured more beta-chain sequences than alpha-chain sequences.

This sample's time point: sample taken at primary tumor resection. No cells were sorted before sequencing. The whole RNA sequenced was extracted from tumor, nontumor lung or frozen PBMC. The specimen comprised PBMCs, sampled at surgery. The receptor was derived from a female donor with early-stage non-small cell lung cancer.

The CDR3 DNA follows: TGTGCCAGCAAACCCTGGGGTTCGGATACGCAGTATTTT. It yields the protein CASKPWGSDTQYF. This sequence joins TRBV28 and TRBJ2-3; D is undetermined. Germline V lookup: CDR1 MDHEN, CDR2 SYDVKM. The CDR3 is made up of 13 amino acids. V was trimmed by 7 bases and J by 6 bases, leaving 14 bases between them.